The entry below gives a single T cell receptor beta chain sequence along with its context. This sample was included in a study of shared clonotypes between healthy human individuals. The overall study: Used for every donor were three CD4 naive, three CD4 memory, two CD8 naive and one CD8 memory plate.

About 33,000 T cell genomes (around 200 ng DNA) went into each sorted-subset replicate. Measured with immunoSEQ multiplex PCR; TCRdb has only the in-frame clones, and not every one. The sample has around 2.1 million clones, 93% seen once; the top ten hold 1.5% to 2%. CD45RO-negative, CCR7-positively selected cells formed the naive CD8 fraction, excluding terminally differentiated effector memory CD45RA+ cells. Germline CDR1 is MNHEY and CDR2 is SMNVEV (reference sequence). CDR3 length equals 17 residues. The junction had 7 bases not matched to a gene; V was cut back by 4 bases and J by 0 bases. The sample consisted of naive CD8+ T cells from PBMCs. The chain links TRBV27 to TRBJ1-2; 11 bases map to TRBD1. The receptor comes from a man younger than 30 in good health. Some clones in this sample may be carry-over from other donors' samples. CDR3 in DNA: TGTGCCAGCAGTTCCATACCGGACAGGGGGCCTAACTATGGCTACACCTTC. Protein product: CASSSIPDRGPNYGYTF.